This T cell receptor beta chain was profiled in a study of blood T cell repertoires in COVID-19. The overall study: PBMCs, B-cell-depleted T cells, or T cells were the source of the cDNA or gDNA that made up the material.

Germline-derived CDR1 and CDR2 are SGDLS and YYNGEE. The CDR3 length is 19 residues. Trimming at V came to 4 bases and at J to 0 bases, leaving 14 bases not matched to a gene. Profiling relied on immunoSEQ multiplex PCR, and the TCRdb table lists in-frame clones only, not all of them. Among 650,000 to 800,000 clones, more than 80% were seen once, and the ten largest hold roughly 0.26%. Sequenced: peripheral blood. The clonotype was recovered from a woman between 18 and 29 years old with acute or convalescent COVID-19. The V call is TRBV9, the J call TRBJ1-3; 9 nucleotides agree with TRBD1. The CDR3 loop reads CASSPLGSRQGDSGNTIYF. The CDR3 nucleotides read TGTGCCAGCAGCCCCCTAGGCAGCCGACAGGGGGACTCTGGAAACACCATATATTTT.